Following are 16 T cell receptor beta chains from one sample sequenced in a study of blood T cells in healthy people across ages. With a J-beta primer mix and a sample-barcoded 5' primer, a second PCR ran about 6 to 11 cycles. TCRdb redid the calling of the 5' RACE reads with MiXCR, one entry per CDR3 protein. Of about 1,800,000 distinct CDR3 sequences in the sample, 28% were seen once. The source material was blood. The receptors shown here come from a woman between 25 and 40 years old in good health.

This clonotype has a count of ten or more. The genes are TRBV3-1 and TRBJ2-7; D gene ambiguous. Germline V lookup: CDR1 LGHDT, CDR2 YNNKEL (reference sequence). The CDR3 is 11 amino acids. V was trimmed by 2 bases and J by 3 bases, leaving 2 bases between them. CDR3 DNA sequence: TGTGCCAGCAGCCAATTCTACGAGCAGTACTTC. It encodes CASSQFYEQYF.

The V call is TRBV7-9, the J call TRBJ1-1, with a possible D match to TRBD1 (6 bases). Germline V gene data show CDR1 as SEHNR and CDR2 as FQNEAQ (reference sequence). The CDR3 spans 12 residues. The V end lost 2 bases, the J end lost 8 bases, and 9 bases lay between the germline ends. The CDR3 is CASSLWTVEAFF. In DNA, the CDR3 is TGTGCCAGCAGCTTATGGACAGTAGAAGCTTTCTTT.

There are a few counts of this clonotype. This chain uses TRBV27 with TRBJ1-4; 7 nucleotides match TRBD1. CDR3 length equals 13 residues. Germline V gene lookup returns CDR1 MNHEY and CDR2 SMNVEV (reference sequence). V lost 5 bases, J lost 8 bases, and 5 bases stayed unmatched. The CDR3 is CASSETGSEKLFF. The CDR3 region has the DNA TGTGCCAGCAGTGAGACAGGGAGCGAAAAACTGTTTTTT.

The chain employs TRBV7-2 and TRBJ2-4, with a possible D match to TRBD1 (5 bases). CDR1 SGHTA and CDR2 FQGNSA come from the germline V gene. Trimming took 0 bases from V and 5 from J, leaving 11 bases between them. This CDR3 is 15 amino acids long. The CDR3, as DNA: TGTGCCAGCAGCTTAGCGGGCCTAGGGGAAAACATTCAGTACTTC. Its protein product is CASSLAGLGENIQYF.

The V and J genes are TRBV6-2 or TRBV6-3 and TRBJ2-3; weak D call: TRBD1 (5 bases). Germline CDR1 is MNHEY and CDR2 is SVGEGT. The V gene lost 7 bases and the J gene lost 4 bases, with 9 bases spanning the gap. The CDR3 length is 12 residues. CDR3 region: CASMGPADTQYF. The CDR3 DNA sequence: TGTGCCAGCATGGGGCCGGCAGATACGCAGTATTTT.

This rearrangement joins TRBV7-6 to TRBJ2-6; D assignment may be TRBD1 or TRBD2 (5 bases each). The germline gives CDR1 SGHVS, CDR2 FNYEAQ. The CDR3 has 17 amino acids. V lost 0 bases to trimming and J lost 4 bases, with 13 bases between them. The CDR3 is CASSLARAGHGANVLTF. CDR3 DNA sequence: TGTGCCAGCAGCTTAGCGCGGGCAGGGCACGGGGCCAACGTCCTGACTTTC.

This clonotype was picked up a small number of times. CDR3 loop: CSASYGGNTIYF. CDR3 nucleotide sequence: TGCAGTGCTAGCTACGGGGGAAACACCATATATTTT. V usage is TRBV20-1 and J usage is TRBJ1-3; unclear D gene. Germline V CDR1 and CDR2: DFQATT, SNEGSKA (reference sequence). This CDR3 is built from 12 residues. Trimming took 3 bases from V and 4 from J, leaving 7 bases between them.

V is TRBV6-1 and J is TRBJ2-1; the D gene is possibly TRBD1 (6 bases). The CDR3 runs 16 residues. V shed 2 bases and J shed 1 base, with 12 bases lying between them. Germline assignment: CDR1 MNHNS and CDR2 SASEGT. This CDR3 reads CASSERAGTSYNEQFF. CDR3 coding DNA: TGTGCCAGCAGTGAACGGGCCGGGACATCCTACAATGAGCAGTTCTTC.

The chain has TRBV5-1 and TRBJ1-2; unclear D gene. Trimming left V 0 bases short and J 1 base short, with 7 bases between. CDR1 SGHRS and CDR2 YFSETQ come from the germline V gene. The CDR3 has 14 amino acids. CDR3 protein: CASSLEAVNYGYTF. The CDR3 nucleotides read TGCGCCAGCAGCTTGGAGGCAGTTAACTATGGCTACACCTTC.

This chain joins TRBV3-1 and TRBJ2-4; D may be TRBD1 (6 bases). Judging by the DNA end, TRBJ2-7 fits better; the J call may be wrong. CDR1 LGHDT and CDR2 YNNKEL come from the germline V gene (reference sequence). The CDR3 is made up of 15 amino acids. Here the CDR3 DNA reads TGTGCCAGCAGCCAAGCGCTCGGGACATACTACGAGCAGTACTTC. This gives the protein CASSQALGTYYEQYF.

The chain has TRBV5-1 and TRBJ2-2; weak D call: TRBD1 (6 bases). The V end was cut by 4 bases, the J end by 4 bases, with 14 bases between. This CDR3 is 15 amino acids long. The germline CDR1 and CDR2 sequences are SGHRS and YFSETQ. The CDR3 region is CASSSHRAGTGELFF. DNA of the CDR3: TGCGCCAGCAGCAGCCACAGGGCGGGCACCGGGGAGCTGTTTTTT. The full variable domain, in which reference TRBV5-1 and TRBJ2-2 provide the parts outside the CDR3, is KAGVTQTPRYLIKTRGQQVTLSCSPISGHRSVSWYQQTPGQGLQFLFEYFSETQRNKGNFPGRFSGRQFSNSRSEMNVSTLELGDSALYLCASSSHRAGTGELFFGEGSRLTVL.

About this clonotype itself: A much larger clone lies a single base off, so this may be a read error. The chain uses TRBV7-7 and TRBJ2-1; D may be TRBD2 (5 bases). This CDR3 has 13 amino acids. Germline CDR1 reads SSHAT; CDR2 reads FNYEAQ (reference sequence). CDR3 residues: CASSLFPGNEQVF. The CDR3 DNA sequence: TGTGCCAGCAGCTTATTCCCGGGGAATGAGCAGGTCTTC. The full variable domain, its missing parts supplied by reference TRBV7-7 and TRBJ2-1, is GAGVSQSPRYKVTKRGQDVTLRCDPISSHATLYWYQQALGQGPEFLTYFNYEAQPDKSGLPSDRFSAERPEGSISTLTIQRTEQRDSAMYRCASSLFPGNEQVFGPGTRLTVL.

The sample holds many counts of this clonotype. This chain joins TRBV7-2 and TRBJ2-1, with D tentatively TRBD2 (5 bases). Germline loops: CDR1 SGHTA, CDR2 FQGNSA. The CDR3 has 16 amino acids. Trimming took 1 base from V and 7 from J, leaving 17 bases between them. CDR3 coding DNA: TGTGCCAGCAGCTTAGGGTGGGGTGTAAGGGAGAATGAGCAGTTCTTC. It encodes CASSLGWGVRENEQFF.

This sequence joins TRBV27 and TRBJ1-3; TRBD1 agrees at 7 bases. CDR1 and CDR2 from the germline V gene are MNHEY and SMNVEV (reference sequence). J lost 0 bases, V lost 9 bases, and 20 bases had no gene match. CDR3 length equals 19 residues. The CDR3 here is CASTSSDRQHQFSGNTIYF. CDR3 sequence (DNA): TGTGCCAGTACGAGCTCGGACAGGCAGCACCAATTCTCTGGAAACACCATATATTTT.

As regards this clonotype: The germline gene is not matched at one end of the junction; a read error may be the cause. This chain joins TRBV6-5 and TRBJ2-3; D remains ambiguous. CDR3 size: 13 residues. The germline gives CDR1 MNHEY, CDR2 SVGAGI. In DNA, the CDR3 is TGTGCCAGCAGTCCACCGGGTACAGATGCGCAGTATTTT. Translating gives CASSPPGTDAQYF.

The V gene is TRBV4-3, the J gene TRBJ2-1, with 12 bases matching TRBD2. The J call may be in error: the DNA end matches TRBJ2-7 better. The germline V gene has CDR1 LGHNA and CDR2 YSLEER. The CDR3 is 16 amino acids. CDR3 bases: TGCGCCAGCAGCCAAGATATAACTAGCGGGGGGAATGAGCAGTACTTC. Residues: CASSQDITSGGNEQYF.